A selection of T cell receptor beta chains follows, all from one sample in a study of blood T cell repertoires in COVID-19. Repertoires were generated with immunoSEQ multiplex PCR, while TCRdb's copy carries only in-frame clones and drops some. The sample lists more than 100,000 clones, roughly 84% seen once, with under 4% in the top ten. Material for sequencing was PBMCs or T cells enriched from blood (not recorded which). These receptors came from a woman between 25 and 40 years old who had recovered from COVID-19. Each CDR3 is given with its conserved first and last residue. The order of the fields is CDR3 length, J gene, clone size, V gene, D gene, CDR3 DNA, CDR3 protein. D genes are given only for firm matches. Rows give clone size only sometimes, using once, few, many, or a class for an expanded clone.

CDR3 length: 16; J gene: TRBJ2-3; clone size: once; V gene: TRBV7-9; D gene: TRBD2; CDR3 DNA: TGTGCCAGCAGCGCCTGGACTAGCGGGTACACAGATACGCAGTATTTT; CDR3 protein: CASSAWTSGYTDTQYF
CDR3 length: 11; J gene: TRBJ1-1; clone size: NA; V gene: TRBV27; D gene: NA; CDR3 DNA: TGTGCCAGCCAACAAGACACTGAAGCTTTCTTT; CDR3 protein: CASQQDTEAFF
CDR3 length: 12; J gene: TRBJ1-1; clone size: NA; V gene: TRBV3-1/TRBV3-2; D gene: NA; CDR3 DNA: TGTGCCAGCAGCCAATCGGACACTGAAGCTTTCTTT; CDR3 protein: CASSQSDTEAFF
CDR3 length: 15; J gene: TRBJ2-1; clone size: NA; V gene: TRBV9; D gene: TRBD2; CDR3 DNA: TGTGCCAGCAGGGCCAGCGGGAGCTCCTACAATGAGCAGTTCTTC; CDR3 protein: CASRASGSSYNEQFF
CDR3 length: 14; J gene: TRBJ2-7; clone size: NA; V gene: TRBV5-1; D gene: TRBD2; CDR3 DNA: TGCGCCAGCAGCTCCCTAGCGGGGCCCTACGAGCAGTACTTC; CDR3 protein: CASSSLAGPYEQYF
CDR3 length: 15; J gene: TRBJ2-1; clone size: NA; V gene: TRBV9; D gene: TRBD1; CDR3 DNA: TGTGCCAGCAGCACGAGACAGGGGGTCAATAATGAGCAGTTCTTC; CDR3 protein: CASSTRQGVNNEQFF
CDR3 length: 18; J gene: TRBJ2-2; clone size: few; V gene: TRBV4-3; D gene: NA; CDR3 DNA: TGCGCCAGCAGCCAAGGGAGCTTGACCGGAGTGGCCACCGGGGAGCTGTTTTTT; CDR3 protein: CASSQGSLTGVATGELFF
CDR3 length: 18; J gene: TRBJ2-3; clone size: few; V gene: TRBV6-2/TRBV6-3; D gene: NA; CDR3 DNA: TGTGCCAGCAGCCTCCCTTCATGGGCTTTGCTTAGCACAGATACGCAGTATTTT; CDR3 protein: CASSLPSWALLSTDTQYF
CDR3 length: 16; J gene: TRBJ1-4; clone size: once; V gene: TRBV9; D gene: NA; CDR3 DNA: TGTGCCAGCAGCCCACGAGAGGGGGAAACTAATGAAAAACTGTTTTTT; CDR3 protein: CASSPREGETNEKLFF
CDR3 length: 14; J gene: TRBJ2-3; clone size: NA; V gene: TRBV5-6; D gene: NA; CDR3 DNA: TGTGCCAGCAGCGGGGGGGCCCCCACAGATACGCAGTATTTT; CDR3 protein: CASSGGAPTDTQYF
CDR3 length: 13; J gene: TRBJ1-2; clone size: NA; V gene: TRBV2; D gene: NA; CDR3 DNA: TGTGCCAGCAGTATTAGGAGGGACTATGGCTACACCTTC; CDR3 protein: CASSIRRDYGYTF
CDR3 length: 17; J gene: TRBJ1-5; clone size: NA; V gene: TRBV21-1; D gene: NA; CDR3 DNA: TGTGCCAGCAGCAAACGGGGCAGGGGCTTGGTTTTTGGGCCCCAGCATTTT; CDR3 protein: CASSKRGRGLVFGPQHF
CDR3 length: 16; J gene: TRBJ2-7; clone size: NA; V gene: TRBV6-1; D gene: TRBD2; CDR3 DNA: TGTGCCAGCAGTGAGAGGGGCGGGAGTTTTTTCTACGAGCAGTACTTC; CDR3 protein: CASSERGGSFFYEQYF
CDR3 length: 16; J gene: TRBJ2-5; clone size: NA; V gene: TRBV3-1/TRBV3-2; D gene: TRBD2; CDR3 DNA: TGTGCCAGCAGCCAAGGGACTAGCGGGCCCCAAGAGACCCAGTACTTC; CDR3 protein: CASSQGTSGPQETQYF
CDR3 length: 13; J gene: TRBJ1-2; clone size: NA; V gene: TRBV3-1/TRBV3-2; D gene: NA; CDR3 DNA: TGTGCCAGCAGCCGCAGTAATAACTATGGCTACACCTTC; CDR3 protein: CASSRSNNYGYTF
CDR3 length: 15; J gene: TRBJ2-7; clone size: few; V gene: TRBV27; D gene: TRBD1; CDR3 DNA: TGTGCCAGCAGTGGGCCGGGACAGGGGTACTACGAGCAGTACTTC; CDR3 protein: CASSGPGQGYYEQYF
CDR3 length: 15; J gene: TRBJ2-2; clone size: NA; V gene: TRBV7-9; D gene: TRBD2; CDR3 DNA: TGTGCCAGCAGCCCCCGGGGGGTCTTAACCGGGGAGCTGTTTTTT; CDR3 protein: CASSPRGVLTGELFF
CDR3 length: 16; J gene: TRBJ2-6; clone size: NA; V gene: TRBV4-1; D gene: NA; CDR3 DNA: TGCGCCAGCAGTCCAGAGGGATTCACTGGGGCCAACGTCCTGACTTTC; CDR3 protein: CASSPEGFTGANVLTF
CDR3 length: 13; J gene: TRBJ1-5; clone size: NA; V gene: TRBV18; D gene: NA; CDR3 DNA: TGTGCCAGCTCATCAGACAGAGTCCAGCCCCAGCATTTT; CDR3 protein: CASSSDRVQPQHF
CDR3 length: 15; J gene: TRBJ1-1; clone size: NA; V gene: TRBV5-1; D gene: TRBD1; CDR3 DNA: TGCGCCAGCAGCTGGAAGGACAGGGGGCGGACTGAAGCTTTCTTT; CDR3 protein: CASSWKDRGRTEAFF
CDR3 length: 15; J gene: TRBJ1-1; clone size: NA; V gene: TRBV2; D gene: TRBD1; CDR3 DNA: TGTGCCAGCAGAGGACAGGGGATAGTGAACACTGAAGCTTTCTTT; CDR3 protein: CASRGQGIVNTEAFF
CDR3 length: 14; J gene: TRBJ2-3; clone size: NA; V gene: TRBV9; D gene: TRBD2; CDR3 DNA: TGTGCCAGCAGCTTCGGACTAGCCGCAGATACGCAGTATTTT; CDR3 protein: CASSFGLAADTQYF
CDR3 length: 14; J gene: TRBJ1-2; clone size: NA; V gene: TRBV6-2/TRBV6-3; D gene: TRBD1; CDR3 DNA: TGTGCCAGCAGTAACCAACAGGGGCGGGTCGTCTACACCTTC; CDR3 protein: CASSNQQGRVVYTF
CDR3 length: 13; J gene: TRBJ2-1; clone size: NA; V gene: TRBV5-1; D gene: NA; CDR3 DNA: TGCGCCAGCAATATGGGGGAGGCTAATGAGCAGTTCTTC; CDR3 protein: CASNMGEANEQFF
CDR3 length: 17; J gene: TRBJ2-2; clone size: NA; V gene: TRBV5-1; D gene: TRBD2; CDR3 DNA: TGCGCCAGCAGCGAGCTCTATAGCGGGAGTGTCGCCGGGGAGCTGTTTTTT; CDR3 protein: CASSELYSGSVAGELFF
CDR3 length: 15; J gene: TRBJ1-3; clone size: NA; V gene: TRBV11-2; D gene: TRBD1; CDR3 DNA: TGTGCCAGCAGCTCTATACAGGGGACTGGAAACACCATATATTTT; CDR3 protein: CASSSIQGTGNTIYF
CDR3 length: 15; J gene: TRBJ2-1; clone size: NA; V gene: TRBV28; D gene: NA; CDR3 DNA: TGTGCCAGCAGTGACCCCCGGGGAGACGACAATGAGCAGTTCTTC; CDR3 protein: CASSDPRGDDNEQFF
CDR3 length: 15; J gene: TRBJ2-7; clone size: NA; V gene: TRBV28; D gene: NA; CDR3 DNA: TGTGCCAGCAGTTTTGGGGAGTTCGGCTCCTACGAGCAGTACTTC; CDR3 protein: CASSFGEFGSYEQYF
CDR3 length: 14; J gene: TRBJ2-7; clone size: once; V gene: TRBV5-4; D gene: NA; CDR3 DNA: TGTGCCAGCAGCAGTCTCTCACGGCCCAGGGAGCAGTACTTC; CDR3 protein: CASSSLSRPREQYF
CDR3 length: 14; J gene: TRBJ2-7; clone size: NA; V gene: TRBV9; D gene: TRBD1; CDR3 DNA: TGTGCCAGCAGCGCGGGACAGACCCCCTACGAGCAGTACTTC; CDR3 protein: CASSAGQTPYEQYF
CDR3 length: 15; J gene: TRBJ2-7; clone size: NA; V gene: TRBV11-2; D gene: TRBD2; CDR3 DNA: TGTGCCAGCAGCCCTGGACTAGCGGGAGCCTACGAGCAGTACTTC; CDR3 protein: CASSPGLAGAYEQYF
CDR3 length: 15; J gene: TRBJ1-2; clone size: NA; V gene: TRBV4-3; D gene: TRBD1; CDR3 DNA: TGCGCCAGCAGCCAAGATAAAGGACAGGCATATGGCTACACCTTC; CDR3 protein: CASSQDKGQAYGYTF
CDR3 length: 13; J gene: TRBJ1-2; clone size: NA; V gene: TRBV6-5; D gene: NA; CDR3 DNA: TGTGCCAGCAGGAGGGAGCAGTTGGATGGCTACACCTTC; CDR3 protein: CASRREQLDGYTF
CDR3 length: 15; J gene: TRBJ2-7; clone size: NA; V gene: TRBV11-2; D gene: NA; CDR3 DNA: TGTGCCAGCAACCTAGTGGGGGCCCGCTCCTACGAGCAGTACTTC; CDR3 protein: CASNLVGARSYEQYF
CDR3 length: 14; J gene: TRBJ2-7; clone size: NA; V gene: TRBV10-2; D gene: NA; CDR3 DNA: TGCGCCAGCAGTGAGTCGGTCAAAGCTAAGGAGCAGTACTTC; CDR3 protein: CASSESVKAKEQYF
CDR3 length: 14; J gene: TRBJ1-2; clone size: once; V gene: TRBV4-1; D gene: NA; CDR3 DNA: TGCGCCAGCAGCCAAGGGTTAGCCTCTTATGGCTACACCTTC; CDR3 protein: CASSQGLASYGYTF
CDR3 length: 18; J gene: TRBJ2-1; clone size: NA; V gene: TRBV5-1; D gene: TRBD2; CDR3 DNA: TGCGCCAGCAGCTCGACTAGCGGGAGGGCCCCTGATAGGGATGAGCAGTTCTTC; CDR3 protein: CASSSTSGRAPDRDEQFF
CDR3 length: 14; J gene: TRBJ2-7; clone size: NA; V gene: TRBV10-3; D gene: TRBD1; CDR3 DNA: TGTGCCATCAGTATGACAGGGGGGGCCTACGAGCAGTACTTC; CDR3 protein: CAISMTGGAYEQYF
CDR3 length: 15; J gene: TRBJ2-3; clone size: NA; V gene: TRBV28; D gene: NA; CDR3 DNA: TGTGCCAGCAGTTTAGCGGGACCGAGGCGGAATACGCAGTATTTT; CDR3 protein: CASSLAGPRRNTQYF
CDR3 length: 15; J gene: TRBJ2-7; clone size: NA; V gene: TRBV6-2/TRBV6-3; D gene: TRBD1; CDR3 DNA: TGTGCCAGCAGTGACCCCGGCCAGGGGGCCTACGAGCAGTACTTC; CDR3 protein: CASSDPGQGAYEQYF
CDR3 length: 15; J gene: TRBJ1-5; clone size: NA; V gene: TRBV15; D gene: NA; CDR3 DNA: TGTGCCACCAGCGGTACAGGATATAGCAATCAGCCCCAGCATTTT; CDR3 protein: CATSGTGYSNQPQHF
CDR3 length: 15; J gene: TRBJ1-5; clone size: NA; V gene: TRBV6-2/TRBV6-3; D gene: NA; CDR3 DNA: TGTGCCAGCAGTCCCGGGACACTGGGGGGGCAGCCCCAGCATTTT; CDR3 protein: CASSPGTLGGQPQHF
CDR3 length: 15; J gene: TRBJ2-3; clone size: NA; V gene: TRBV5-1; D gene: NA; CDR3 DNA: TGCGCCAGCAGCCAGGGGGGAGTTGGGACAGATACGCAGTATTTT; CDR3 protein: CASSQGGVGTDTQYF
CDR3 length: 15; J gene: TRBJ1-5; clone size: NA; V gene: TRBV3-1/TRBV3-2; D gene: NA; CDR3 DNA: TGTGCCAGCAGCCAAGCCCGGGAGCTTAATCAGCCCCAGCATTTT; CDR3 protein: CASSQARELNQPQHF
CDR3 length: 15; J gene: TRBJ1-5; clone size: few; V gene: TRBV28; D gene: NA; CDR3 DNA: TGTGCCAGCAGCCGCCGGCGGGGGCTGGGGCAGCCCCAGCATTTT; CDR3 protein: CASSRRRGLGQPQHF
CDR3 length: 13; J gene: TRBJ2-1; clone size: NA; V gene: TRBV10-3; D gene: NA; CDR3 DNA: TGTGCCATCAGTGACTATTTGAGGAATGAGCAGTTCTTC; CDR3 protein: CAISDYLRNEQFF
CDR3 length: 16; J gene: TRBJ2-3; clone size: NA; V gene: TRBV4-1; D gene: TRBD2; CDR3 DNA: TGCGCCAGCAGCCAAGGAGGAAGCGGGAACCCCGATACGCAGTATTTT; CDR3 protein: CASSQGGSGNPDTQYF
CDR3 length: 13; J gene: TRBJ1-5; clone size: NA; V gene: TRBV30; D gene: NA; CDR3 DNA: TGTGCCTGGAGTACCTACCCCACGCAGCCCCAGCATTTT; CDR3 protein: CAWSTYPTQPQHF
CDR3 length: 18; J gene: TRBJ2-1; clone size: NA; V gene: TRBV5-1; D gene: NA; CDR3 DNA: TGCGCCAGCAGCTTGGAGGGGAATCCGGGACTTCGCTACAATGAGCAGTTCTTC; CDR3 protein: CASSLEGNPGLRYNEQFF
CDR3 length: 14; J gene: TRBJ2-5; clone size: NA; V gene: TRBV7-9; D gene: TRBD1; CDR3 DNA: TGTGCCAGCAGCTCCCAGGGGGCGCGGGAGACCCAGTACTTC; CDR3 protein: CASSSQGARETQYF
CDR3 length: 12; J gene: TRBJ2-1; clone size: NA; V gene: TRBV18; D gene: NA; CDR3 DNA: TGTGCCAGCTCACCTCCGGACAATGAGCAGTTCTTC; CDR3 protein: CASSPPDNEQFF
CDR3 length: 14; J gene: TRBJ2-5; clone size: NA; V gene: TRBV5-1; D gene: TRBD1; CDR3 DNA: TGCGCCAGCAGTCGACAGGGTCCTTCAGAGACCCAGTACTTC; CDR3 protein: CASSRQGPSETQYF
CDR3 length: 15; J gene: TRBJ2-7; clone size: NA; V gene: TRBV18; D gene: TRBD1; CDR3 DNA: TGTGCCAGCTCCCCTGAACAGGGGCCTTCCTACGAGCAGTACTTC; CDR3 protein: CASSPEQGPSYEQYF
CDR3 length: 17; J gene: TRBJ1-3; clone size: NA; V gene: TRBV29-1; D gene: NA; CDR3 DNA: TGCAGCGTTGATTCCCGGGATGAAGTGGGCTCTGGAAACACCATATATTTT; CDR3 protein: CSVDSRDEVGSGNTIYF
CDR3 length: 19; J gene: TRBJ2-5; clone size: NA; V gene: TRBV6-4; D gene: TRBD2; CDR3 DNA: TGTGCCAGCAGTGACAGGTGGGGAAGGACTAGCGGGAGCCGAGAGACCCAGTACTTC; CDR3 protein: CASSDRWGRTSGSRETQYF